Listed below are T cell receptor beta chains from one sample, sequenced in a study of cytomegalovirus exposure and HLA in healthy donors. Measured with immunoSEQ multiplex PCR; TCRdb has only the in-frame clones, and not every one. The table lists under 150,000 clones, about four fifths of them singletons. The source material was PBMCs. Source of these receptors: a woman aged 30 to 39 in good health and CMV-seronegative. Each CDR3 is given with its conserved first and last residue. A D gene is named only where the DNA matches it firmly. Only some rows state a clone size, as once, few, many or a class for expanded clones.

d_call j_call clone_size v_call cdr3_aa cdr3_nt
TRBD2 TRBJ2-1 . TRBV6-1 CASSPIAGGPYEQFF TGTGCCAGCAGTCCCATAGCGGGGGGGCCGTATGAGCAGTTCTTC
. TRBJ1-1 . TRBV18 CASSPPTVNPEAFF TGTGCCAGCTCACCACCGACAGTAAATCCTGAAGCTTTCTTT
. TRBJ1-1 . TRBV14 CASSQDQPRGGTEAFF TGTGCCAGCAGCCAAGATCAGCCACGGGGAGGCACTGAAGCTTTCTTT
. TRBJ2-2 . TRBV2 CASRKEGSNTGELFF TGTGCCAGCAGGAAGGAGGGATCGAACACCGGGGAGCTGTTTTTT
. TRBJ2-3 . TRBV5-1 CASSKGSGGTDTQYF TGCGCCAGCAGCAAGGGGTCAGGTGGCACAGATACGCAGTATTTT
TRBD1 TRBJ2-7 . TRBV5-1 CVPRGPYEQYF TGTGTCCCGAGGGGGCCTTACGAGCAGTACTTC
TRBD1 TRBJ1-6 . TRBV5-4 CASSLQQGANSPLHF TGTGCCAGCAGCCTGCAACAGGGGGCCAATTCACCCCTCCACTTT
TRBD1 TRBJ2-7 . TRBV4-2 CASSQAPVGQDGGNEQYF TGTGCCAGCAGCCAAGCTCCCGTGGGACAGGACGGAGGAAACGAGCAGTACTTC
TRBD2 TRBJ2-2 . TRBV11-2 CASSPRLAGGYLGELFF TGTGCCAGCAGCCCCAGACTAGCGGGGGGGTATTTAGGGGAGCTGTTTTTT
. TRBJ1-1 . TRBV20-1 CSARANTEAFF TGCAGTGCTAGAGCTAACACTGAAGCTTTCTTT
. TRBJ1-5 . TRBV4-2 CASSQDGSEGQPQHF TGTGCCAGCAGCCAAGATGGAAGTGAGGGTCAGCCCCAGCATTTT
. TRBJ2-6 . TRBV2 CASAGSSGANVLTF TGTGCCAGCGCGGGTAGCTCTGGGGCCAACGTCCTGACTTTC
. TRBJ1-6 . TRBV9 CASSVGNGGYNSPLHF TGTGCCAGCAGCGTCGGGAATGGGGGGTATAATTCACCCCTCCACTTT
TRBD2 TRBJ2-2 . TRBV11-1 CASRFRGVSNTGELFF TGTGCCAGCAGATTCCGGGGGGTTTCGAACACCGGGGAGCTGTTTTTT
. TRBJ2-3 . TRBV27 CASSSNYRDSTDTQYF TGTGCCAGCAGTTCGAACTACAGGGATAGCACAGATACGCAGTATTTT
. TRBJ1-3 . TRBV28 CASSLWSTDSGNTIYF TGTGCCAGCAGTTTATGGTCCACAGACTCTGGAAACACCATATATTTT
TRBD2 TRBJ2-2 few TRBV12-5 CASGITSGGTGELFF TGTGCTAGTGGTATAACTAGCGGGGGCACCGGGGAGCTGTTTTTT
TRBD1 TRBJ1-1 . TRBV7-2 CASSSRTGLIDTEAFF TGTGCCAGCAGCTCCCGGACAGGGCTCATTGACACTGAAGCTTTCTTT
. TRBJ1-3 many TRBV5-1 CASSLGQIPGNTIYF TGCGCCAGCAGCTTGGGACAGATCCCTGGAAACACCATATATTTT
. TRBJ1-3 . TRBV6-6 CASSYLKGTSGNTIYF TGTGCCAGCAGTTACCTAAAAGGGACATCTGGAAACACCATATATTTT
. TRBJ2-7 once TRBV5-8 CASSLGRGHPSEEQYF TGTGCCAGCAGCCTCGGTCGGGGACACCCCTCCGAGGAGCAGTACTTC
TRBD1 TRBJ1-1 . TRBV2 CASSALEGGQGEAFF TGTGCCAGCAGTGCCCTCGAGGGGGGACAGGGGGAAGCTTTCTTT
. TRBJ1-1 . TRBV2 CASILAGPAFF .
. TRBJ2-2 . TRBV5-1 CASIQGGVATGELFF TGCGCCAGCATCCAGGGGGGCGTAGCCACCGGGGAGCTGTTTTTT
. TRBJ1-1 few TRBV2 CASSEEEEAFF TGTGCCAGCAGTGAAGAGGAGGAAGCTTTCTTT
TRBD1 TRBJ1-6 . TRBV2 CASSGQGVYNSPLHF TGTGCCAGCAGTGGACAGGGTGTCTATAATTCACCCCTCCACTTT
TRBD1 TRBJ2-7 . TRBV2 CASGTGPYEQYF TGTGCCAGCGGGACAGGACCCTACGAGCAGTACTTC
TRBD1 TRBJ1-1 once TRBV29-1 CSVVPTGGAGTEAFF TGCAGCGTTGTACCGACAGGGGGCGCTGGCACTGAAGCTTTCTTT
. TRBJ2-1 . TRBV29-1 CSVDSGYLHNEQFF TGCAGCGTTGATTCAGGGTACCTGCACAATGAGCAGTTCTTC
. TRBJ1-1 . TRBV19 CASSSQGNTEAFF TGTGCCAGTAGTTCACAGGGGAACACTGAAGCTTTCTTT
. TRBJ1-4 . TRBV7-9 CASSLAQPSNEKLFF TGTGCCAGCAGCTTAGCACAGCCCTCGAATGAAAAACTGTTTTTT
. TRBJ1-1 . TRBV7-6 CASSPRTEGEAFF TGTGCCAGCAGCCCCAGGACAGAAGGTGAAGCTTTCTTT
. TRBJ1-6 . TRBV7-8 CASSVQGSNSPLHF TGTGCCAGCAGCGTACAGGGAAGTAATTCACCCCTCCACTTT
TRBD2 TRBJ2-7 . TRBV7-8 CASSLSGGDTYEQYF TGTGCCAGCAGCCTTAGCGGGGGTGACACCTACGAGCAGTACTTC
. TRBJ2-1 . TRBV5-1 CASSLVSDEQFF TGCGCCAGCAGCTTGGTCTCGGATGAGCAGTTCTTC
TRBD1 TRBJ1-4 . TRBV5-1 CASSPGQGRTNEKLFF TGCGCCAGCAGCCCGGGACAGGGAAGAACTAATGAAAAACTGTTTTTT
. TRBJ1-6 . TRBV5-6 CASSLYRASSYNSPLHF TGTGCCAGCAGCTTATACAGGGCCAGCTCCTATAATTCACCCCTCCACTTT
TRBD1 TRBJ1-2 once TRBV5-4 CASSPGLGQLYGYTF TGTGCCAGCAGCCCGGGTTTGGGACAGCTCTATGGCTACACCTTC
. TRBJ2-5 . TRBV18 CASSSSGNPEETQYF TGTGCCAGCTCATCCTCAGGGAACCCCGAAGAGACCCAGTACTTC
. TRBJ2-5 . TRBV9 CASSTQETQYF TGTGCCAGCAGCACTCAAGAGACCCAGTACTTC
. TRBJ1-5 once TRBV6-6 CASSSSTRVGRQPQHF TGTGCCAGCAGTTCATCCACTCGGGTGGGTCGTCAGCCCCAGCATTTT
TRBD1 TRBJ2-1 . TRBV27 CASSLEGAGTGAYNEQFF TGTGCCAGCAGTTTAGAGGGGGCCGGGACAGGGGCCTACAATGAGCAGTTCTTC
TRBD1 TRBJ1-4 once TRBV15 CATSKRLGTATTNEKLFF TGTGCCACCAGCAAACGCCTCGGGACAGCTACAACTAATGAAAAACTGTTTTTT
TRBD2 TRBJ2-7 few TRBV7-3 CASSIAGGHYEQYF TGTGCCAGCAGCATAGCGGGGGGGCACTACGAGCAGTACTTC
. TRBJ2-7 . TRBV18 CASSRQYEQYF TGTGCCAGCTCACGGCAGTACGAGCAGTACTTC
TRBD2 TRBJ2-1 . TRBV4-1 CASSHFSGDGEQFF TGCGCCAGCAGCCATTTCAGCGGGGACGGTGAGCAGTTCTTC
. TRBJ2-7 many TRBV7-9 CASSPTNGGGEQYF TGTGCCAGCAGCCCTACTAACGGGGGAGGCGAGCAGTACTTC
. TRBJ2-7 . TRBV6-5 CASSYSAGTKGYEQYF TGTGCCAGCAGTTACTCGGCCGGGACAAAAGGCTACGAGCAGTACTTC
TRBD1 TRBJ2-3 . TRBV6-6 CASSYSTGQGTDTQYF TGTGCCAGCAGTTACTCGACGGGACAGGGGACAGATACGCAGTATTTT
. TRBJ1-2 . TRBV7-8 CASSLVGGYYGYTF TGTGCCAGCAGCTTAGTGGGCGGGTACTATGGCTACACCTTC
TRBD2 TRBJ2-7 . TRBV2 CASRVASGNRQYF TGTGCCAGCAGGGTGGCTAGCGGTAACCGTCAGTACTTC
. TRBJ2-3 . TRBV10-1 CACTGCTDTQYF TGCGCCTGTACGGGGTGCACAGATACGCAGTATTTT
. TRBJ1-1 . TRBV19 CASSSLQGGTEAFF TGTGCCAGTAGTAGCCTACAGGGTGGAACTGAAGCTTTCTTT
TRBD1 TRBJ2-1 . TRBV7-7 CASSIGQGAHNEQFF TGTGCTAGCAGCATCGGACAGGGGGCCCACAATGAGCAGTTCTTC
. TRBJ2-5 . TRBV7-8 CASSFRDSRETQYF TGTGCCAGCAGCTTCCGTGACAGTCGGGAGACCCAGTACTTC